One sample yielded the 22 T cell receptor beta chains listed below, sequenced in a study of blood T cell repertoires in COVID-19. The assay was immunoSEQ multiplex PCR, and TCRdb's table has in-frame clones only and misses some. The top ten clones hold less than 8% of a sample with about 31,000 clones, around 90% of them seen once. The sample was peripheral blood. Receptors originate from a man aged 55-75 years with COVID-19, enrolled during active disease.

V and J are TRBV4-3 and TRBJ2-1, with 8 nucleotides matching TRBD2. V was pared by 3 bases and J by 2 bases, with 6 bases of the junction left unmatched. Germline V gene lookup returns CDR1 LGHNA and CDR2 YSLEER. The CDR3 has 16 residues. The CDR3 loop is CASSQEREPPYNEQFF. CDR3 in DNA: TGCGCCAGCAGCCAGGAGCGGGAGCCCCCCTACAATGAGCAGTTCTTC.

V usage is TRBV3-1 (or the pseudogene TRBV3-2) and J usage is TRBJ1-1; 7 bases line up with TRBD1. The CDR3 spans 17 residues. V dropped 1 base and J dropped 3; count of bases not matched to a gene: 11. In germline, CDR1 is LGHDT, CDR2 YNNKEL (reference sequence). This chain's CDR3 is CASSQAMVRGMDTEAFF. The DNA for the CDR3 is TGTGCCAGCAGCCAAGCAATGGTCAGGGGGATGGACACTGAAGCTTTCTTT.

This chain uses TRBV6-5 with TRBJ2-3, with D hard to call. This CDR3 contains 12 residues. Germline CDR1 is MNHEY and CDR2 is SVGAGI. The V and J ends lost 10 bases and 0 bases respectively, with 8 bases between them. CDR3 region: CATGGSTDTQYF. The DNA for the CDR3 is TGTGCCACGGGTGGAAGCACAGATACGCAGTATTTT.

This rearrangement joins TRBV11-3 to TRBJ2-1, with unresolved D. Germline V gene data show CDR1 as SGHNT and CDR2 as YENEEA. Trimming stripped 5 bases from V and 9 bases from J, with 14 bases between. The CDR3 sequence is 13 residues long. CDR3 DNA: TGTGCCAGCAGCGCCCGCCCTAGTGGTGAGCAGTTCTTC. As protein: CASSARPSGEQFF.

J is TRBJ1-2 and V is TRBV4-2; TRBD1 agrees at 8 bases. The length of the CDR3 is 16 residues. Trimming removed 0 bases from V and 4 bases from J; junction bases left unmatched: 7. The V gene's germline CDR1 is LGHNA and CDR2 YNFKEQ. The CDR3 protein is CASSQEAAGGGYGYTF. The CDR3 DNA reads TGTGCCAGCAGCCAAGAGGCCGCAGGGGGCGGCTATGGCTACACCTTC.

This chain links TRBV28 with TRBJ2-1; TRBD2 aligns across 8 bases. Trimming removed 2 bases from V and 4 bases from J; junction bases left unmatched: 22. Germline V gene data show CDR1 as MDHEN and CDR2 as SYDVKM. The CDR3 is 21 amino acids. The DNA for the CDR3 is TGTGCCAGCAGTTTAAGGGCCGTTCCGGTTTCGGCGGGAGGAACTTACAATGAGCAGTTCTTC. It specifies CASSLRAVPVSAGGTYNEQFF. Together with reference TRBV28 and TRBJ2-1, the CDR3 gives the full variable domain: DVKVTQSSRYLVKRTGEKVFLECVQDMDHENMFWYRQDPGLGLRLIYFSYDVKMKEKGDIPEGYSVSREKKERFSLILESASTNQTSMYLCASSLRAVPVSAGGTYNEQFFGPGTRLTVL.

This clone was detected once. V usage is TRBV3-1 (or the pseudogene TRBV3-2) and J usage is TRBJ1-2; D is uncertain. Looked up from germline, CDR1 is LGHDT and CDR2 is YNNKEL (reference sequence). V was cut by 1 base and J by 5 bases, with 23 bases left in between. This CDR3 is built from 18 residues. This CDR3 is CASSQGGSLATAIYGYTF. CDR3 nucleotides: TGTGCCAGCAGCCAAGGCGGATCTTTGGCTACGGCCATATATGGCTACACCTTC.

V and J are TRBV6-1 and TRBJ2-5, with 12 bases that match TRBD2. Germline-derived CDR1 and CDR2 are MNHNS and SASEGT. The CDR3 length is 16 residues. The trim removed 2 bases at V and 4 bases at J, leaving 5 bases unmatched. CDR3 sequence: CASSELGLAGAETQYF. In nucleotides, the CDR3 is TGTGCCAGCAGTGAACTGGGACTAGCGGGCGCAGAGACCCAGTACTTC.

The chain is built from TRBV5-8 and TRBJ1-5, with D uncertain. The CDR3 totals 16 residues. Germline lookup yields CDR1 SGHTS and CDR2 YDEGEE. The V end lost 0 bases, the J end lost 0 bases, and 10 bases lay between the germline ends. As DNA, the CDR3 is TGTGCCAGCAGCTTGGCCTATACAGTTAGCAATCAGCCCCAGCATTTT. This encodes CASSLAYTVSNQPQHF.

This sequence joins TRBV7-2 and TRBJ2-3; the D gene is possibly TRBD1 (5 bases). Germline CDR1 SGHTA, CDR2 FQGNSA. This CDR3 spans 17 amino acids. V gave up 2 bases and J gave up 4 bases, with 19 bases separating them. The CDR3 loop is CASSLRLGAGSSDTQYF. Here the CDR3 DNA reads TGTGCCAGCAGCTTACGGCTTGGGGCTGGCTCGTCAGATACGCAGTATTTT. Together with reference TRBV7-2 and TRBJ2-3, the CDR3 gives the full variable domain: GAGVSQSPSNKVTEKGKDVELRCDPISGHTALYWYRQSLGQGLEFLIYFQGNSAPDKSGLPSDRFSAERTGGSVSTLTIQRTQQEDSAVYLCASSLRLGAGSSDTQYFGPGTRLTVL.

CDR3 loop: CASSSRQGSTYEQYF. The CDR3 DNA reads as TGTGCCAGTAGCTCTAGACAGGGGTCTACCTACGAGCAGTACTTC. The chain links TRBV19 to TRBJ2-7, with 8 nucleotides matching TRBD1. This CDR3 is built from 15 residues. The J segment lost 2 bases and the V segment lost 6 bases, leaving 9 bases of the junction unmatched. CDR1 and CDR2 (germline): LNHDA, SQIVND (reference sequence).

This clone is a singleton in its sample. The V and J genes are TRBV5-1 and TRBJ2-7; 8 nucleotides align to TRBD2. Trimming took 5 bases from V and 3 from J; bases not matched to a gene: 16. CDR1 SGHRS and CDR2 YFSETQ come from the germline V gene. The CDR3 has 17 amino acids. The CDR3 loop reads CASSTSGGPSTGYEQYF. For the CDR3, the DNA is TGCGCCAGCAGTACTAGCGGAGGACCCTCCACCGGCTACGAGCAGTACTTC.

The V call is TRBV12-3 or TRBV12-4, the J call TRBJ2-1; tentatively, D is TRBD2 (6 bases). The CDR3 has 13 residues. Between the trimmed V and J ends, which lost 6 bases and 9 bases, there was a span of 15 bases. The CDR3 DNA sequence: TGTGCCAGCAGCCAAACTAGCCGCAGTGAGCAGTTCTTC. Its translation: CASSQTSRSEQFF.

This sequence joins TRBV6-5 and TRBJ1-6, with 8 positions matching TRBD1. Germline V gives CDR1 MNHEY, CDR2 SVGAGI. CDR3 size: 13 residues. J lost 10 bases, V lost 5 bases, and 4 bases had no gene match. The CDR3 DNA sequence: TGTGCCAGCAGTCAGGGGGCTCGGTCACCCCTCCACTTT. Protein product: CASSQGARSPLHF.

The sample holds a few counts of this clone. This chain connects TRBV28 to TRBJ2-5, with 8 bases that match TRBD1. CDR1 is MDHEN, CDR2 SYDVKM, per germline. V was clipped by 2 bases and J by 5 bases; unmatched bases: 10. CDR3 length: 16 residues. CDR3 nucleotides: TGTGCCAGCAGTTTAATCCAGGGGGCGCGTCGGGAGACCCAGTACTTC. Encoded protein: CASSLIQGARRETQYF. Combining the CDR3 with reference TRBV28 and TRBJ2-5 gives the whole variable domain DVKVTQSSRYLVKRTGEKVFLECVQDMDHENMFWYRQDPGLGLRLIYFSYDVKMKEKGDIPEGYSVSREKKERFSLILESASTNQTSMYLCASSLIQGARRETQYFGPGTRLLVL.

The gene calls are TRBV28 and TRBJ2-7, with TRBD1 matching 7 bases. Germline V gene lookup returns CDR1 MDHEN and CDR2 SYDVKM. The CDR3 consists of 14 residues. The V segment lost 5 bases and the J segment 2 bases; nucleotides outside the gene matches: 6. The CDR3 DNA follows: TGTGCCAGCAGTCACGGGACAGAACCCTACGAGCAGTACTTC. It is translated as CASSHGTEPYEQYF.

V and J are TRBV28 and TRBJ2-3; 8 bases match TRBD1. Germline V CDR1 and CDR2: MDHEN, SYDVKM. Trimming cost V 4 bases and J 11 bases; bases outside gene matches: 14. The CDR3 loop spans 15 amino acids. CDR3 sequence reads: CASSSQGDSRSGQYF. CDR3 nucleotides: TGTGCCAGCAGTTCACAGGGGGACTCTAGGAGTGGGCAGTATTTT.

The V call is TRBV7-6, the J call TRBJ1-1; D may be TRBD1 (5 bases). Germline V CDR1 and CDR2: SGHVS, FNYEAQ. Trimming took off 5 bases at V and 1 base at J, with 14 bases between the two ends. The CDR3 totals 15 residues. CDR3 amino acids: CASSPARQGNTEAFF. CDR3 in DNA: TGTGCCAGCAGCCCGGCGAGGCAGGGGAACACTGAAGCTTTCTTT. The full variable domain, completed using reference TRBV7-6 and TRBJ1-1, is GAGVSQSPRYKVTKRGQDVALRCDPISGHVSLYWYRQALGQGPEFLTYFNYEAQQDKSGLPNDRFSAERPEGSISTLTIQRTEQRDSAMYRCASSPARQGNTEAFFGQGTRLTVV.

The chain employs TRBV6-2 or TRBV6-3 and TRBJ2-1, with TRBD2 identical over 12 bases. Germline values: CDR1 MNHEY, CDR2 SVGEGT. The CDR3 is 16 amino acids. V lost 2 bases, J lost 5 bases, and 4 bases stayed unmatched. CDR3 nucleotide sequence: TGTGCCAGCAGTTACCTGGGACTAGCGGGCGACAATGAGCAGTTCTTC. Its protein is CASSYLGLAGDNEQFF.

The V and J genes are TRBV18 and TRBJ1-4; TRBD1 might be the D (5 bases). CDR3 length: 15 amino acids. The ends were cut back, 4 bases at V and 7 bases at J, with 16 bases in the middle. Germline V gene lookup returns CDR1 KGHSH and CDR2 LQKENI. CDR3 nucleotide sequence: TGTGCCAGCTCACTATTTACAGGATCCGGTGAAAAACTGTTTTTT. This sequence encodes CASSLFTGSGEKLFF.

The CDR3 loop is CASGFVAAASTDTQYF. The CDR3 bases are TGTGCTAGTGGTTTTGTAGCCGCGGCTAGCACAGATACGCAGTATTTT. The chain couples TRBV12-5 to TRBJ2-3; D unresolved. Trimming stripped 3 bases from V and 0 bases from J, with 13 bases between. This CDR3 has 16 residues. Germline V gene data show CDR1 as LGHNT and CDR2 as FRNRAP. Filled out from reference TRBV12-5 and TRBJ2-3, the complete variable domain reads DARVTQTPRHKVTEMGQEVTMRCQPILGHNTVFWYRQTMMQGLELLAYFRNRAPLDDSGMPKDRFSAEMPDATLATLKIQPSEPRDSAVYFCASGFVAAASTDTQYFGPGTRLTVL.

This clone was observed a few times. The J gene is TRBJ1-2, the V gene TRBV27; tentative D call: TRBD1 (6 bases). CDR1 and CDR2 from the germline V gene are MNHEY and SMNVEV (reference sequence). V was pared by 6 bases and J by 2 bases, with 22 bases between. This CDR3 contains 17 residues. The CDR3 reads CASRSRGGAMGNYGYTF. In nucleotides, the CDR3 is TGTGCCAGCAGATCTAGGGGGGGCGCGATGGGGAACTATGGCTACACCTTC.